These 12 T cell receptor beta chains share one sample of origin, sequenced in a study of blood T cell repertoires in COVID-19 (dated by TCRdb to about 2020). Libraries came from the immunoSEQ multiplex PCR assay. What TCRdb holds here is the immuneACCESS table cut down to in-frame rearrangements. Part of the clones is not present; checked against another copy, under half of the missing clones reflect an unresolved V gene, and the others are unexplained. The sample has tens of thousands of clones on record, around nine tenths of them singletons. The leading ten clones occupy roughly 8.6% of the sample. The sequenced sample was peripheral blood. All receptors come from a human donor with active COVID-19. The donor label of this sample is uncertain.

V gene TRBV18 combines with J gene TRBJ2-5, with a tentative D call TRBD2 (5 bases). The CDR3 totals 12 residues. V shed 6 bases and J shed 5 bases, with 10 bases lying between them. CDR1 KGHSH and CDR2 LQKENI come from the germline V gene. The chain's CDR3 is CASSKTGETQYF. The CDR3 DNA reads as TGTGCCAGCTCGAAAACGGGGGAGACCCAGTACTTC.

The rearrangement links TRBV28 to TRBJ2-5; D is perhaps TRBD2 (5 bases). Looked up from germline, CDR1 is MDHEN and CDR2 is SYDVKM. Trimming cost V 6 bases and J 9 bases, with 14 bases left between them. The CDR3 has 12 amino acids. CDR3 sequence (DNA): TGTGCCAGCAGAAGGGAGCTCGGGGCCCAGTACTTC. It codes for CASRRELGAQYF.

This chain joins TRBV14 and TRBJ2-7; a weak D match, TRBD2 (7 bases). Trimming left V 2 bases short and J 4 bases short, with 18 bases between. The germline V gene has CDR1 SGHDN and CDR2 FVKESK. The CDR3 is 16 residues long. This CDR3 reads CASSQRLWGGDYEQYF. In DNA form, the CDR3 reads TGTGCCAGCAGCCAAAGATTGTGGGGGGGCGATTACGAGCAGTACTTC. The full variable domain, completed using reference TRBV14 and TRBJ2-7, is EAGVTQFPSHSVIEKGQTVTLRCDPISGHDNLYWYRRVMGKEIKFLLHFVKESKQDESGMPNNRFLAERTGGTYSTLKVQPAELEDSGVYFCASSQRLWGGDYEQYFGPGTRLTVT.

The chain recombines TRBV18 with TRBJ2-5; the match to TRBD1 covers 9 bases. The CDR3 sequence is 15 residues long. Per the germline V gene, CDR1 is KGHSH and CDR2 is LQKENI. V dropped 0 bases and J dropped 4; count of bases not matched to a gene: 3. The CDR3 here is CASSPPGQGLETQYF. CDR3 in DNA: TGTGCCAGCTCACCACCGGGACAGGGTCTAGAGACCCAGTACTTC. The full variable domain, with the rest looked up from reference TRBV18 and TRBJ2-5, is NAGVMQNPRHLVRRRGQEARLRCSPMKGHSHVYWYRQLPEEGLKFMVYLQKENIIDESGMPKERFSAEFPKEGPSILRIQQVVRGDSAAYFCASSPPGQGLETQYFGPGTRLLVL.

The rearrangement joins TRBV30 to TRBJ1-4; D is uncertain. The V gene's germline CDR1 is GTSNPN and CDR2 SVGIG (reference sequence). Trimming shortened V by 0 bases and J by 8 bases, and 7 bases separated the two germline ends. The CDR3 loop spans 12 amino acids. The CDR3 coding sequence is TGTGCCTGGAGTGTACTCGAGGAAAAACTGTTTTTT. Its protein product is CAWSVLEEKLFF.

The chain links TRBV4-3 to TRBJ1-1; unclear D gene. Germline V gene data show CDR1 as LGHNA and CDR2 as YSLEER. This CDR3 spans 14 amino acids. V shed 0 bases and J shed 7 bases, with 12 bases lying between them. The CDR3 DNA reads as TGCGCCAGCAGCCAAGATGGTTCACCGGTTGAAGCTTTCTTT. It specifies CASSQDGSPVEAFF.

V is TRBV7-9 and J is TRBJ2-1; D is uncertain. This CDR3 has 14 amino acids. CDR1 SEHNR and CDR2 FQNEAQ come from the germline V gene (reference sequence). Trimming cost V 1 base and J 9 bases, with 13 bases left between them. As DNA, the CDR3 is TGTGCCAGCAGCTTAGAGTTTTCGGGTAGTGAGCAGTTCTTC. It translates to CASSLEFSGSEQFF.

This CDR3 reads CATSDLSRGGIDEQFF. In DNA, the CDR3 is TGTGCCACCAGTGATTTAAGCAGGGGAGGGATCGATGAGCAGTTCTTC. This rearrangement joins TRBV24-1 to TRBJ2-1; D is possibly TRBD2 (7 bases). This CDR3 spans 16 amino acids. V lost 1 base and J 8 bases, leaving 17 bases between the germline ends. Germline V lookup: CDR1 KGHDR, CDR2 SFDVKD.

V and J are TRBV21-1 and TRBJ2-7; the listed D gene, TRBD1, was not tested against the DNA. TRBV21-1 is termed a pseudogene. CDR3 length equals 15 residues. The CDR3 sequence: CASSRSGTGYYEQYF. DNA of the CDR3: TGTGCCAGCAGCAGGTCCGGGACAGGCTACTACGAGCAGTACTTC.

The gene calls are TRBV7-2 and TRBJ2-2; TRBD2 aligns across 15 bases. J gave up 8 bases and V 7 bases, and 11 bases lay outside the gene matches. The CDR3 totals 17 residues. Per germline, CDR1 SGHTA and CDR2 FQGNSA. The CDR3 sequence: CASTTRRTSGRGGELFF. In DNA form, the CDR3 reads TGTGCCAGCACCACCCGAAGGACTAGCGGGAGGGGGGGGGAGCTGTTTTTT.

The rearrangement uses TRBV6-5 and TRBJ1-1; D is possibly TRBD1 (6 bases). The CDR3 consists of 14 residues. Germline V gene sequence: CDR1 MNHEY, CDR2 SVGAGI. The V gene lost 5 bases and the J gene lost 1 base, with 11 bases spanning the gap. The DNA of the CDR3 is TGTGCCAGCAGTATTTTACAGGGGAACACTGAAGCTTTCTTT. This encodes CASSILQGNTEAFF.

This clone has a single count. V and J are TRBV5-4 and TRBJ2-1, with TRBD2 as a possible D gene (7 bases). The germline V and J ends were trimmed by 1 base and 10 bases, with 12 bases remaining between them. Germline loops: CDR1 SGHNT, CDR2 YYREEE (reference sequence). The length of the CDR3 is 13 residues. CDR3 sequence reads: CASSLWGGGEQFF. The CDR3 DNA is TGTGCCAGCAGCTTGTGGGGAGGGGGAGAGCAGTTCTTC.